At least ten counts were recorded for the clone carrying this T cell receptor beta chain. The antigen remains undetermined. With constant-segment primers, 5'RACE yielded cDNA libraries of TCR alpha and TCR beta that carried sample barcodes and UMIs. TCRdb re-called the 5' RACE reads with MiXCR, one entry per CDR3 protein. This table holds fewer than 250,000 distinct CDR3 sequences, under 12% found once. This specimen belongs to a study of T-cell memory formation after mild COVID-19. Whole-study context: The two donors had largely donor-specific TCR clusters.

Whole-study results and caveats: CD4/CD8 balance held among clones contracting day 15 to 85, and later expanders leaned CD4+. Contracting CD4+ clones sat mainly in CM and EM; CD8+ in EMRA.

The clonotype comes from a man aged 18 to 30 who had mild COVID-19 (a few samples of this study predate the infection). Cell type and time point are not known. The sequenced material came from PBMCs or a T cell subset sorted from them (not recorded which).

The CDR3 spells CASSRLAGGIPGELFF. The CDR3 nucleotides read TGTGCCAGCAGCCGACTAGCGGGGGGGATACCCGGGGAGCTGTTTTTT. The V and J genes are TRBV7-2 and TRBJ2-2, with TRBD2 identical over 14 bases. This CDR3 has 16 residues. Germline CDR1 and CDR2: SGHTA and FQGNSA. The V segment lost 5 bases and the J segment 6 bases; nucleotides outside the gene matches: 5.